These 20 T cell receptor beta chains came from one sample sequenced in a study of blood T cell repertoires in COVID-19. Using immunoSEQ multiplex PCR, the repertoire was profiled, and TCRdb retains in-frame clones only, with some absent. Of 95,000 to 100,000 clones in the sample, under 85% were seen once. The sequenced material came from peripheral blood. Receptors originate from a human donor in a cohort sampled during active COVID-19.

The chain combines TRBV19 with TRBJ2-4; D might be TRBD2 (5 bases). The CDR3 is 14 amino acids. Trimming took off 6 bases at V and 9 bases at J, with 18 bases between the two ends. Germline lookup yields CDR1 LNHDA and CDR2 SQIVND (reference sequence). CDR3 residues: CASRGSGRAGIQYF. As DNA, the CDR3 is TGTGCCAGTAGAGGGAGTGGGCGTGCGGGCATTCAGTACTTC.

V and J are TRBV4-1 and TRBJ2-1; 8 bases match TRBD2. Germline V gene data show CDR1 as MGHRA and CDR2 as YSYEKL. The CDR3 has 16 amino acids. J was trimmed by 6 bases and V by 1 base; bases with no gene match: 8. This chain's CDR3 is CASSQVESGRVNEQFF. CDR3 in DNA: TGCGCCAGCAGCCAAGTCGAATCCGGGAGGGTCAATGAGCAGTTCTTC.

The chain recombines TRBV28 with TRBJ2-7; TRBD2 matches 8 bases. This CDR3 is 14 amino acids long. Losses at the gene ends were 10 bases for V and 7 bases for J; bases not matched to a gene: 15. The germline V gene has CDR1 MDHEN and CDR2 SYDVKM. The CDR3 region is CAIESGSVSREQYF. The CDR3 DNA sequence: TGTGCCATCGAAAGCGGGAGTGTCTCCAGGGAGCAGTACTTC. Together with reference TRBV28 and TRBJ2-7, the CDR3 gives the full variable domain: DVKVTQSSRYLVKRTGEKVFLECVQDMDHENMFWYRQDPGLGLRLIYFSYDVKMKEKGDIPEGYSVSREKKERFSLILESASTNQTSMYLCAIESGSVSREQYFGPGTRLTVT.

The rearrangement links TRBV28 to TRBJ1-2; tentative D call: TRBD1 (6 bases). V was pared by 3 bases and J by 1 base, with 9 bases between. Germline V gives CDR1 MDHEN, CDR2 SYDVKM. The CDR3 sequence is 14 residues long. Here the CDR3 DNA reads TGTGCCAGCAGTTTTTTAGGGGGTAACTATGGCTACACCTTC. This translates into CASSFLGGNYGYTF.

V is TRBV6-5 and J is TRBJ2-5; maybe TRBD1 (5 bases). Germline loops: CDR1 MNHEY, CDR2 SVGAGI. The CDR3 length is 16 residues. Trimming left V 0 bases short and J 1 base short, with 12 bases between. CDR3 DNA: TGTGCCAGCAGTTACTCGGGTCTACAGGTCCAAGAGACCCAGTACTTC. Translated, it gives CASSYSGLQVQETQYF.

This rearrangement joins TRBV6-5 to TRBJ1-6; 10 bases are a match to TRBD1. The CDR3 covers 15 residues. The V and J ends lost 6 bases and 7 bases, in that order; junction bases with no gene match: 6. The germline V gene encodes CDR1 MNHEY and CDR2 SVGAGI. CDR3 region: CASSRQGAQNSPLHF. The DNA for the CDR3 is TGTGCCAGCAGCAGACAGGGGGCGCAAAATTCACCCCTCCACTTT.

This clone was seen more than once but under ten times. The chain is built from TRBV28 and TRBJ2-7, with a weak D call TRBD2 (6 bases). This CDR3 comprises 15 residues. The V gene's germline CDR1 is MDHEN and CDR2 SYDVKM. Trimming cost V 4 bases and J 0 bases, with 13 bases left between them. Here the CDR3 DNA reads TGTGCCAGCAGTTCCGGGACTGCCACCTCCTACGAGCAGTACTTC. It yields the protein CASSSGTATSYEQYF.

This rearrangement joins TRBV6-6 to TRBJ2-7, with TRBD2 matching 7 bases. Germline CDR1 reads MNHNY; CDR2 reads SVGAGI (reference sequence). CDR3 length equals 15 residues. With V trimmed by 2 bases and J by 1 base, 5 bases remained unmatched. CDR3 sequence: CASSYAQRGSYEQYF. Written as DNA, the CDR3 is TGTGCCAGCAGTTACGCCCAGCGGGGTTCCTACGAGCAGTACTTC.

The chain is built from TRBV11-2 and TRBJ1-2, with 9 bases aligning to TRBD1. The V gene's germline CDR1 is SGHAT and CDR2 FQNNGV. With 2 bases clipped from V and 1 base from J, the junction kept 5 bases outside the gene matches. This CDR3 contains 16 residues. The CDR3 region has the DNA TGTGCCAGCAGCTTACAACAGGGGGCAGTTAACTATGGCTACACCTTC. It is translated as CASSLQQGAVNYGYTF.

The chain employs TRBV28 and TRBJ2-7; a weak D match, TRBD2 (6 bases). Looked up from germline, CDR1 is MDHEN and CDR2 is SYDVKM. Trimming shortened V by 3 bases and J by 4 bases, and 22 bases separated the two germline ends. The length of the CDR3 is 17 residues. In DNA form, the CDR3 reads TGTGCCAGCAGTTTGGACGGGGGAGGCCCCTCCACTTACGAGCAGTACTTC. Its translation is CASSLDGGGPSTYEQYF.

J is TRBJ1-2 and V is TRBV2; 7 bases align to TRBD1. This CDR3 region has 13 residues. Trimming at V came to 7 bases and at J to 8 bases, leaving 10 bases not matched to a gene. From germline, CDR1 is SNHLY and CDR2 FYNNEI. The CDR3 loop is CASTQGIIGGYTF. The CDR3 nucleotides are TGTGCCAGCACACAGGGGATAATAGGGGGCTACACCTTC. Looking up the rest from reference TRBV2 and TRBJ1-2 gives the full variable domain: EPEVTQTPSHQVTQMGQEVILRCVPISNHLYFYWYRQILGQKVEFLVSFYNNEISEKSEIFDDQFSVERPDGSNFTLKIRSTKLEDSAMYFCASTQGIIGGYTFGSGTRLTVV.

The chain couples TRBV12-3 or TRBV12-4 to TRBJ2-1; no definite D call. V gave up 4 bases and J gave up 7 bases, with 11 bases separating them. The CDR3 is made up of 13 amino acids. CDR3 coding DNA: TGTGCCAGCAGTTCCAACCTAGAGAATGAGCAGTTCTTC. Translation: CASSSNLENEQFF.

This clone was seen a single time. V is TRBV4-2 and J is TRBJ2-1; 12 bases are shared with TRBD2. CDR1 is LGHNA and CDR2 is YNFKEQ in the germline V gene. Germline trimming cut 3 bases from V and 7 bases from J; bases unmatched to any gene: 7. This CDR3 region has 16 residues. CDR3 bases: TGTGCCAGCAGCCAGGAACTAGCGGGAGGCTGGAATGAGCAGTTCTTC. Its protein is CASSQELAGGWNEQFF.

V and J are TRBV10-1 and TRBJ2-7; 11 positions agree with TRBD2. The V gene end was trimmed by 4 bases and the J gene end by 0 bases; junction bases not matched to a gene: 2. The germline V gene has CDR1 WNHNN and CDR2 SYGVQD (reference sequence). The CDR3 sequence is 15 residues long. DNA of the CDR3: TGCGCCAGCAGTGGAGGGACTAGCGGCTCCTACGAGCAGTACTTC. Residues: CASSGGTSGSYEQYF.

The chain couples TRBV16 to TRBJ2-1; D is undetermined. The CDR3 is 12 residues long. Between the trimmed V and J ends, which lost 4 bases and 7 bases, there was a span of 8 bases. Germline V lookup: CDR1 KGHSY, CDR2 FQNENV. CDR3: CASSLLGNEQFF. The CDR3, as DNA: TGTGCCAGCAGCCTACTCGGGAATGAGCAGTTCTTC.

In nucleotides, the CDR3 is TGTGCCAGCAGGCCGACAGATAGCAATCAGCCCCAGCATTTT. It encodes CASRPTDSNQPQHF. This chain uses TRBV2 with TRBJ1-5; a possible D gene is TRBD1 (5 bases). Trimming cost V 6 bases and J 0 bases, with 9 bases left between them. The germline V gene encodes CDR1 SNHLY and CDR2 FYNNEI. The CDR3 length is 14 residues.

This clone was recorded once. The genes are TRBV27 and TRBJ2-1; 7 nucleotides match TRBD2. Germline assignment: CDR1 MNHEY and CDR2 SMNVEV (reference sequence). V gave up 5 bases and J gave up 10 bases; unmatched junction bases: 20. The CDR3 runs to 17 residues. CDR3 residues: CASSRTGTGLVLLEQFF. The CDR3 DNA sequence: TGTGCCAGCAGTCGTACCGGTACCGGACTAGTGCTCTTGGAGCAGTTCTTC.

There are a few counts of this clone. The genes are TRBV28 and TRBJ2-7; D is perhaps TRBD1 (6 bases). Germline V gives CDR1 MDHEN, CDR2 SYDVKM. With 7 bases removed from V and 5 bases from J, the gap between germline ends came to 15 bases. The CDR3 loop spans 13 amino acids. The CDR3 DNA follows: TGTGCCAGCATAACAGGGCAGTCGCACGAGCAGTACTTC. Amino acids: CASITGQSHEQYF.

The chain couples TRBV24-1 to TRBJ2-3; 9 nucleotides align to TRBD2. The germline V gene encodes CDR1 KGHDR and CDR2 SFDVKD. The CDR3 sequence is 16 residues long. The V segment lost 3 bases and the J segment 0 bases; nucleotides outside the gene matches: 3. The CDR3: CATSDNSGGSTDTQYF. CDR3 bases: TGTGCCACCAGTGATAATAGCGGGGGAAGCACAGATACGCAGTATTTT.

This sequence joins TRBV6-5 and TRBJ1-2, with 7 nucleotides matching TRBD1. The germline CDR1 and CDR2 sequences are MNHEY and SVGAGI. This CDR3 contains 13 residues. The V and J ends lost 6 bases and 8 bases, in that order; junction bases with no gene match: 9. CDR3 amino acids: CASSKAGGGGYTF. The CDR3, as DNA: TGTGCCAGCAGCAAAGCAGGGGGTGGAGGCTACACCTTC.